These 13 T cell receptor beta chains share one sample of origin, sequenced in a study of blood T cell repertoires in COVID-19. Sequencing used immunoSEQ multiplex PCR; TCRdb keeps in-frame clones, though not all of them. Of hundreds of thousands of clones listed, over 75% are singletons. Material: PBMCs or T cells enriched from blood (not recorded which). The origin of the receptors is a man aged 25 to 45 with acute COVID-19.

The rearrangement links TRBV7-6 to TRBJ1-3; D possibly corresponds to TRBD1 (5 bases). The V gene lost 1 base and the J gene lost 4 bases, with 11 bases spanning the gap. Germline V lookup: CDR1 SGHVS, CDR2 FNYEAQ. The CDR3 totals 15 residues. The CDR3 spells CASSLGAGPGNTIYF. The CDR3 nucleotides are TGTGCCAGCAGCTTAGGGGCAGGGCCCGGAAACACCATATATTTT.

The chain joins TRBV19 to TRBJ1-5; no firm D call. V was clipped by 3 bases and J by 10 bases, with 25 bases between them. The V gene's germline CDR1 is LNHDA and CDR2 SQIVND (reference sequence). The CDR3 loop spans 17 amino acids. The CDR3 bases are TGTGCCAGTAGTATGAGTCCGGCAGGCGGGAAAAGTATTCCCCAGCATTTT. Protein product: CASSMSPAGGKSIPQHF. The full variable domain, completed using reference TRBV19 and TRBJ1-5, is DGGITQSPKYLFRKEGQNVTLSCEQNLNHDAMYWYRQDPGQGLRLIYYSQIVNDFQKGDIAEGYSVSREKKESFPLTVTSAQKNPTAFYLCASSMSPAGGKSIPQHFGDGTRLSIL.

The chain employs TRBV4-1 and TRBJ2-5, with 10 nucleotides matching TRBD2. The CDR3 sequence is 18 residues long. J was trimmed by 4 bases and V by 1 base; bases with no gene match: 12. The germline CDR1 and CDR2 sequences are MGHRA and YSYEKL. The CDR3 sequence: CASSQGLSSGGRVETQYF. The DNA for the CDR3 is TGCGCCAGCAGCCAAGGCTTGTCTAGCGGGGGCCGGGTAGAGACCCAGTACTTC.

This sequence joins TRBV9 and TRBJ2-3; TRBD2 matches 8 bases. Germline V CDR1 and CDR2: SGDLS, YYNGEE. The CDR3 contains 16 residues. The trim removed 2 bases at V and 0 bases at J, leaving 5 bases unmatched. The CDR3 loop reads CASSVSSGGSTDTQYF. The CDR3 region has the DNA TGTGCCAGCAGCGTGTCCAGCGGGGGCAGCACAGATACGCAGTATTTT.

The rearrangement links TRBV6-1 to TRBJ2-7; 8 nucleotides match TRBD1. This CDR3 is built from 14 residues. The V segment lost 3 bases and the J segment 1 base; nucleotides outside the gene matches: 2. Per germline, CDR1 MNHNS and CDR2 SASEGT. The CDR3 DNA sequence: TGTGCCAGCAGTGATAACAGGGGGTCCTACGAGCAGTACTTC. Translating gives CASSDNRGSYEQYF.

This rearrangement joins TRBV5-1 to TRBJ2-1, with a tentative D call TRBD1 (6 bases). The germline V gene encodes CDR1 SGHRS and CDR2 YFSETQ. V was cut by 3 bases and J by 5 bases, with 9 bases left in between. CDR3 length: 13 residues. The CDR3 reads CASSSGQNNEQFF. CDR3 DNA sequence: TGCGCCAGCAGCTCCGGACAGAACAATGAGCAGTTCTTC.

The J gene is TRBJ2-1, the V gene TRBV28; unclear D gene. Germline CDR1 is MDHEN and CDR2 is SYDVKM. Trimming shortened V by 2 bases and J by 2 bases, and 7 bases separated the two germline ends. The CDR3 length is 14 residues. CDR3 residues: CASSLSTTYNEQFF. The CDR3 DNA reads as TGTGCCAGCAGTTTAAGCACGACCTACAATGAGCAGTTCTTC. Supplemented by reference TRBV28 and TRBJ2-1, the full variable domain reads DVKVTQSSRYLVKRTGEKVFLECVQDMDHENMFWYRQDPGLGLRLIYFSYDVKMKEKGDIPEGYSVSREKKERFSLILESASTNQTSMYLCASSLSTTYNEQFFGPGTRLTVL.

The chain is built from TRBV11-2 and TRBJ1-3, with D unclear. V was cut by 7 bases and J by 12 bases, with 22 bases left in between. Germline loops: CDR1 SGHAT, CDR2 FQNNGV. The CDR3 runs to 14 residues. The CDR3 region is CASTATSSGSSIYF. For the CDR3, the DNA is TGTGCCAGCACGGCCACGTCCTCGGGGTCAAGCATATATTTT.

The rearrangement uses TRBV5-3 and TRBJ2-7; D is ambiguous. TRBV5-3 counts as an open reading frame of uncertain function. V was cut by 7 bases and J by 3 bases, with 11 bases left in between. CDR3 length: 12 amino acids. CDR3 DNA: TGTGCCAGACCGAGAAGAAACTACGAGCAGTACTTC. This codes for CARPRRNYEQYF.

V usage is TRBV6-4 and J usage is TRBJ2-1; 10 positions match TRBD2. There are 16 residues in the CDR3. CDR1 and CDR2 (germline): MRHNA, SNTAGT. Losses at the gene ends were 5 bases for V and 4 bases for J; bases not matched to a gene: 8. CDR3 sequence: CASSLTLAGAYNEQFF. DNA for the CDR3: TGTGCCAGCAGTTTGACCCTAGCGGGGGCGTACAATGAGCAGTTCTTC.

The J gene is TRBJ1-1, the V gene TRBV11-2, with 9 bases fitting TRBD1. This CDR3 is 14 amino acids long. V shed 6 bases and J 3 bases; nucleotides not matched to a gene: 5. Per the germline V gene, CDR1 is SGHAT and CDR2 is FQNNGV. CDR3 nucleotides: TGTGCCAGCAGGAAGGGACAGGGACACACTGAAGCTTTCTTT. Residues: CASRKGQGHTEAFF.

The gene calls are TRBV6-5 and TRBJ2-1; possibly TRBD1 for D (6 bases). The CDR3 sequence is 12 residues long. Per the germline V gene, CDR1 is MNHEY and CDR2 is SVGAGI. Between the trimmed V and J ends, which lost 5 bases and 12 bases, there was a span of 14 bases. CDR3 bases: TGTGCCAGCAGTCCAGGGGTGCCTATGCAGTTCTTC. Amino acids: CASSPGVPMQFF.

This chain uses TRBV5-1 with TRBJ2-7; 7 nucleotides align to TRBD1. The CDR3 spans 12 residues. V gave up 6 bases and J gave up 4 bases; unmatched junction bases: 4. Germline CDR1 SGHRS, CDR2 YFSETQ. This CDR3 is CASIPRGYEQYF. Written as DNA, the CDR3 is TGCGCCAGCATACCCAGGGGGTACGAGCAGTACTTC. Looking up the rest from reference TRBV5-1 and TRBJ2-7 gives the full variable domain: KAGVTQTPRYLIKTRGQQVTLSCSPISGHRSVSWYQQTPGQGLQFLFEYFSETQRNKGNFPGRFSGRQFSNSRSEMNVSTLELGDSALYLCASIPRGYEQYFGPGTRLTVT.